This TCR beta chain was sequenced during a study of cytomegalovirus exposure and HLA in healthy donors (dated by TCRdb to 2015 to 2018). Study-level background: An earlier analysis of fewer than 750 of the donors reported about 260 Gb of sequence data and 95 million to 130 million unique TCR beta sequences obtained from some 200 million T cells. Roughly 300 gigabases of sequencing data and 80 million or so unique TCR sequences were included in an early release covering several hundred HLA-typed donors. Of the 300 to 450 genotyped donors, over 70% fell in the genetic ancestry cluster associated with self-reported Caucasian donors. The study aimed to test whether signatures of past pathogen exposure could be identified by cataloging public T cell receptors. Using immunosequencing, the study profiled T cell repertoires from 666 subjects and related those repertoires to cytomegalovirus serostatus. Along with the roughly 610-subject first cohort, a separate validation cohort of over a hundred different subjects was used. The study combined high-throughput TCR immunosequencing, statistical association of individual TCRs with disease status, and machine learning to predict cytomegalovirus infection status. A later analysis re-examined previously published TCR beta repertoires from 610 or so donors and added high-resolution HLA genotyping to investigate patterns of TCR occurrence. Rather than drawing on any new phenotypic data, the later analysis identified candidate immune exposures from TCR beta sequences and the way those sequences occurred across donors. An earlier analysis of a few hundred of the donors applied high-throughput TCR beta sequencing to assess whether each TCR beta V gene segment acted as functional or pseudogenic. Donor age, sex, ethnicity and CMV serostatus were collected together with the repertoire data. Genome-wide SNP genotypes for about 65% of the roughly 670 donors were used in a later genetic analysis, which treated that subset as a discovery cohort. All discovery cohort repertoires had been generated using a single sequencing platform. Class I and class II HLA loci were covered by the typing at four-digit resolution. Typing coverage varied by locus: about 620-630 donors for A, B, C, DRB1 and DQB1; around 560 for DQA1; more than 600 for DPA1; roughly 450 for DPB1. Roughly five DR-DQ haplotypes were treated as single units for association and clustering because of strong linkage in the cohort. Among several hundred genotyped donors of the cohort, an average of roughly 230,000 unique TCR beta nucleotide sequences was sequenced per donor, of which 15% to 20% were non-productive.

About this clone itself: Its specific antigen is unknown. No per-base quality is available; no much larger clone lies one base away.

The method was the immunoSEQ multiplex PCR assay. The multiplex PCR relied on a mix of 60 forward primers for TCR Vbeta segments and 13 reverse primers for TCR Jbeta segments. The CDR3 region of rearranged TCR beta genes was amplified from genomic DNA by a multiplex PCR assay. The amplified TCR beta libraries were sequenced on the Illumina HiSeq System as 87-base-pair reads. On the study's bioinformatics: A later analysis counted tens of millions of unique TCR beta chains across the 650 to 700 repertoires, and roughly 9.9 million of these chains were shared by at least two donors. Raw reads were error-corrected and collapsed into unique sequences by a nearest-neighbor algorithm in which closely related sequences were merged to remove PCR and sequencing errors. Alignment of CDR3 sequences to IMGT reference sequences was used to assign V, D and J gene segments. Each retained sequence needed at least a six-nucleotide match to both a V gene segment and a J gene segment. Rearrangements were classified as productive when the CDR3 lacked stop codons and remained in frame with V and J, and all other rearrangements were classified as non-productive. CDR3 was defined by IMGT convention, running from the second conserved V-encoded cysteine to the conserved J-encoded phenylalanine. The earlier analysis of fewer than 700 of the donors excluded sequences that lacked an unambiguous match to a single V gene segment. In an earlier analysis of roughly 500 of the donors, V segments were called functional above 56.7% productive rearrangements and were called segregating when the between-donor standard deviation exceeded 5%. A statistical classification framework was built to diagnose cytomegalovirus status from the catalog of TCR beta chain sequences. V and J gene assignment, in a later analysis, came from comparing TCR nucleotide sequences with IMGT/GENE-DB human TR gene sequences. A later analysis assigned CDR3 sequences and most-parsimonious VDJ recombination scenarios with the TCRdist pipeline. In a later analysis, each TCR beta chain was defined by its CDR3 amino acid sequence together with its V-gene family, and reads lacking a unique V-gene family were excluded. To address suspected cross-contamination and a sequencing artifact, a later analysis removed a few hundred highly shared, low-generation-probability nucleotide sequences. In a later analysis, a clonal expansion index for each public chain was calculated from normalized within-repertoire ranks of inferred template counts. A later analysis computed generation probabilities with a VDJ recombination model fitted to out-of-frame rearrangements, and checked the results against IGoR. Hypergeometric tests were used in a later analysis to score TCR-TCR, TCR-HLA and TCR-CMV co-occurrence, with a repertoire-size bias correction applied to the TCR pairs. To estimate false discovery rates, a later analysis permuted the HLA or CMV assignments 20 times. A later analysis grouped co-occurring TCRs with DBSCAN, adding TCRdist sequence similarity when clustering within HLA-allele-positive subsets. For co-occurrence clustering, repertoires with fewer than 30,000 or more than 120,000 public chains were excluded, along with roughly five repertoires with anomalous nucleotide sharing. In its TCRdb copy, this immuneACCESS table keeps in-frame sequences only and misses some clones. Where compared with another copy, unresolved V genes explain less than half of these, and the others have no known cause. V, J and clone size were drawn from that table, and D and trimming were deduced from the DNA. The sample table holds over 150,000 clones, of which 80% were seen once. Around 5% of the sample is in the top ten clones.

The cohort comprised some 730 healthy bone marrow donors. At the time of sampling, every cohort member was nominally healthy, though immune exposures that went unrecorded were likely present. The donor tested CMV seronegative and was one of the 352 seronegative cohort members. Each donor provided a peripheral blood sample, and peripheral blood mononuclear cells were used for TCR beta sequencing. Genomic DNA was extracted from the blood cell samples with the Qiagen DNeasy Blood Extraction Kit. What the research found in general, with its limitations: In vitro tests confirmed that a few of the cytomegalovirus-associated TCR beta chains recognize cytomegalovirus antigens. In the study, some 160 TCR beta chains were listed as associated with cytomegalovirus. Because counts were too low, about 15 rarely observed V segments, including chromosome 9 orphons, were left out of the earlier analysis of about 500 of the donors. In this cohort, only TCR beta chains were sequenced, and detectable features were limited by the absence of alpha or paired-chain data. Some IMGT-functional V segments, including TRBV6-2 and TRBV6-3, could not be distinguished by the 87-base-pair reads and were therefore excluded. According to a later analysis, most CMV-associated TCR beta chains appeared to be HLA-restricted, and the HLA associations seemed to be driven largely by CMV exposure. In a later genetic analysis, a missense DCLRE1C variant was associated with V-gene and J-gene trimming of TCR beta chains, and the association was replicated in an independent cohort. A later analysis found that HLA-associated TCR beta chains were more clonally expanded and had lower generation probabilities than equally common non-associated chains. In an earlier analysis of a few hundred of the donors, most TCR beta V segments were observed in productive rearrangements about 87% or about 30% of the time, broadly matching IMGT annotations. The sequencing pipeline was judged likely to have produced a cluster of highly shared sequence variants as a technical artifact. In a later analysis, TCR association rates were found to vary across HLA loci, with the most associated TCRs seen for DRB1 alleles and the fewest for HLA-C alleles. In a later genetic analysis, fewer N-insertions in productive TCRs were reported among donors in an Asian-associated ancestry cluster than the roughly 640-donor mean. Presence/absence analyses assumed roughly uniform sequencing depth across donors, an assumption that may not hold. A later analysis associated 15,000 to 20,000 TCR beta sequences with specific HLA alleles at a false discovery rate of 0.05. Most TCR sequences were seen in very few donors, while some public TCRs were found in many individuals. Because some donors lacked HLA typing at each locus, the association tests relied only on the typed subset. Correlated functional status among segregating V segments might be attributable to linkage disequilibrium, but an unknown experimental factor could not be ruled out. Immune exposure information for the cohort was limited to CMV serostatus. A further reported finding was that TCR beta sequences accurately predicted the HLA-A and HLA-B alleles for most subjects in the first cohort. When HLA alleles, especially DR and DQ, strongly co-occurred, TCR associations were difficult to assign to individual alleles. Cytomegalovirus status was reported to be diagnosed by the classifier with high specificity and sensitivity in both the original and validation cohorts. The authors suggested that the approach could potentially be extended to other disease states and immunological phenotypes. A later analysis reported that several top co-occurrence clusters appeared linked to parvovirus B19, influenza, CMV and Epstein-Barr virus.

According to the germline V gene, CDR1 reads SGHDT and CDR2 reads YYEEEE. Measured from the cysteine to the phenylalanine, the CDR3 is 15 residues long. Just the 45-base CDR3 DNA is kept, in frame starting at base 1. For this chain, trimming is 2 bases at the V end and 5 bases at the J end, and the number of junction bases without a gene match is 9. The sample consisted of PBMCs. The rearrangement joined TRBV5-6 to TRBJ2-7, with 8 bases aligning to TRBD1. The receptor's source is a young man in good health and CMV-seronegative. The nucleotide sequence reads TGTGCCAGCAGCTTAGGGGGACAGGTTCGAAACGAGCAGTACTTC. This yields the protein CASSLGGQVRNEQYF.